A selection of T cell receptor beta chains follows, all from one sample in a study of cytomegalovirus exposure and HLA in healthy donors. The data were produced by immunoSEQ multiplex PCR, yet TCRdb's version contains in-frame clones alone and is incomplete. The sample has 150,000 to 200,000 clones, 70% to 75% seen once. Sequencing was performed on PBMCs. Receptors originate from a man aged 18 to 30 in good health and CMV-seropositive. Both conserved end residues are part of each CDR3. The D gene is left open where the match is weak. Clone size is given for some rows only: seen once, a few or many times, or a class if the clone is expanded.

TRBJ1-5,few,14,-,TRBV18,CASSPGDSNQPQHF,TGTGCCAGCTCACCCGGGGATAGCAATCAGCCCCAGCATTTT
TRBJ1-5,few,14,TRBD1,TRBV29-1,CSVGGTGLGQPQHF,TGCAGCGTTGGGGGGACAGGGCTCGGGCAGCCCCAGCATTTT
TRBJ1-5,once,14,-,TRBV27,CASSFSGAGEPQHF,TGTGCCAGCAGTTTTTCAGGGGCTGGTGAGCCCCAGCATTTT
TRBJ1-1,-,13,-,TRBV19,CASSPTQNTEAFF,TGTGCCAGTAGTCCTACCCAGAACACTGAAGCTTTCTTT
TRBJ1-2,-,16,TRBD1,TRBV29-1,CSVEPTQDRFNYGYTF,TGCAGCGTTGAACCCACTCAGGACAGGTTTAACTATGGCTACACCTTC
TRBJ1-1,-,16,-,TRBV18,CASSPQGRARNTEAFF,TGTGCCAGCTCACCACAAGGCAGGGCTCGGAACACTGAAGCTTTCTTT
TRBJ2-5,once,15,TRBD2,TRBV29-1,CSVEEPLADEETQYF,TGCAGCGTTGAAGAGCCGCTAGCGGACGAAGAGACCCAGTACTTC
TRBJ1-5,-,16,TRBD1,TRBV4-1,CASSQDPDRVNQPQHF,TGCGCCAGCAGCCAAGATCCGGACAGGGTCAATCAGCCCCAGCATTTT
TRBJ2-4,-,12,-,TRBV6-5,CASRGPGSIQYF,TGTGCCAGCAGGGGCCCGGGGAGCATTCAGTACTTC
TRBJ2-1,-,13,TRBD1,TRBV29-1,CSAGGQGRNEQFF,TGCAGCGCCGGAGGACAGGGACGCAATGAGCAGTTCTTC
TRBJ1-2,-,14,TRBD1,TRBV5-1,CASSLGGQVAGYTF,TGCGCCAGCAGCTTGGGTGGACAGGTCGCTGGCTACACCTTC
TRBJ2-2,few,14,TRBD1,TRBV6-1,CAIDRVENTGELFF,TGTGCCATCGACAGGGTCGAGAACACCGGGGAGCTGTTTTTT
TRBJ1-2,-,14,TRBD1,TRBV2,CASRKGQGVYGYTF,TGTGCCAGCAGGAAAGGACAGGGGGTCTATGGCTACACCTTC
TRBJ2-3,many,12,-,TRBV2,CASSLLLDTQYF,TGTGCCAGCAGTTTGCTATTAGATACGCAGTATTTT
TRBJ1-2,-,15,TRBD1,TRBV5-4,CASRITGETNYGYTF,TGTGCCAGCAGAATTACAGGGGAAACTAACTATGGCTACACCTTC
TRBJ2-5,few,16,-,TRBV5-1,CASSFFRTGMEETQYF,TGCGCCAGCAGCTTTTTTCGGACGGGGATGGAAGAGACCCAGTACTTC
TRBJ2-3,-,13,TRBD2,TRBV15,CAIGLAATDTQYF,TGTGCCATCGGACTAGCGGCAACAGATACGCAGTATTTT
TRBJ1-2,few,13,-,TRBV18,CASSPGSDSGYTF,TGTGCCAGCTCACCAGGGTCGGACAGCGGCTACACCTTC
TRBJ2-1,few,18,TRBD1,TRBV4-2,CASSQFPGQGSTYNEQFF,TGTGCCAGCAGCCAGTTCCCGGGACAGGGGTCAACCTACAATGAGCAGTTCTTC
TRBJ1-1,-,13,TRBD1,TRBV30,CAWSLGQGTEAFF,TGTGCCTGGAGTCTGGGACAGGGCACTGAAGCTTTCTTT
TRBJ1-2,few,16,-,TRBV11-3,CASSPAGQSGYYGYTF,TGTGCCAGCAGCCCGGCGGGGCAGAGCGGGTACTATGGCTACACCTTC
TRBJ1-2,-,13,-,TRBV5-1,CASSPGQLYGYTF,TGCGCCAGCAGCCCCGGACAGCTCTATGGCTACACCTTC
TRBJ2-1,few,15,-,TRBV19,CASSGRDNVPNEQFF,TGTGCCAGTAGCGGCCGGGACAACGTCCCCAATGAGCAGTTCTTC
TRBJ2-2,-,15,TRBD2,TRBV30,CAFMRGIGNTGELFF,TGTGCCTTCATGCGGGGGATTGGGAACACCGGGGAGCTGTTTTTT
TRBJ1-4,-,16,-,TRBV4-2,CASSQEGPGANEKLFF,TGTGCCAGCAGCCAGGAAGGCCCGGGAGCTAATGAAAAACTGTTTTTT
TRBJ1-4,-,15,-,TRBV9,CASSVGVTANEKLFF,TGTGCCAGCAGCGTAGGTGTGACAGCAAATGAAAAACTGTTTTTT
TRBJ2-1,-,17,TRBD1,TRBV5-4,CASSLDQTGTIKHEQFF,TGTGCCAGCAGCTTGGACCAGACAGGGACCATAAAACATGAGCAGTTCTTC
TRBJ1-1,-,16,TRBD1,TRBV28,CASSASGTGPNTEAFF,TGTGCCAGCAGTGCGTCCGGGACAGGACCGAACACTGAAGCTTTCTTT
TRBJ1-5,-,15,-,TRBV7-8,CASSLAPGDGQPQHF,TGTGCCAGCAGCTTAGCACCAGGGGACGGTCAGCCCCAGCATTTT
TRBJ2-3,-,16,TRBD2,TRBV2,CASSLASGRVADTQYF,TGTGCCAGCAGTTTGGCTAGCGGGAGAGTAGCAGATACGCAGTATTTT